This T cell receptor (beta chain) was captured by sequencing in a study of shared clonotypes between healthy human individuals. Study findings and constraints: Generally, naive subsets came out with larger estimated richness than memory subsets.

With regard to this clone: Its antigen is currently unknown. One junction end disagrees with the germline gene, perhaps due to a read error.

A deep-level run was used for the assay. TCRdb's copy holds only in-frame clones and misses some; the assay was immunoSEQ multiplex PCR. The table lists 2 million to 2.5 million clones, 80% to 95% of them singletons. The source is a man in his late teens or twenties in good health. Some clones in this sample may be carry-over from other donors' samples. Sequenced: naive CD4+ T cells from PBMCs. The subset here: CD45RA+ positively selected.

In nucleotides, the CDR3 is TGTGCCAGCAGCTTTACCATCACGGGACAGCCGCTTTTT. It encodes CASSFTITGQPLF. V is TRBV11-2 and J is TRBJ1-4; TRBD1 aligns across 7 bases. Germline V gene data show CDR1 as SGHAT and CDR2 as FQNNGV. This CDR3 is 13 amino acids long.